These 16 T cell receptor beta chains were all obtained from the same sample, sequenced in a study of T cell responses to AZD1222 COVID-19 vaccine. Some clones are missing from TCRdb's copy, which holds only in-frame ones; the method was immunoSEQ multiplex PCR. The sample includes over 150,000 clones, 90% of them seen just once. Specimen: peripheral blood, collected on day 0 of AZD1222 vaccination. The source of these receptors is an adult in good health.

This chain uses TRBV7-3 with TRBJ1-1; D is uncertain. CDR1 and CDR2 (germline): SGHTA, FQGTGA. V was pared by 0 bases and J by 5 bases, with 10 bases between. CDR3 size: 14 residues. The CDR3 here is CASSLTPGGTEAFF. The CDR3 bases are TGTGCCAGCAGCTTAACGCCGGGAGGGACTGAAGCTTTCTTT.

This chain connects TRBV6-6 to TRBJ2-7; D tentatively reads TRBD1 or TRBD2 (5 bases each). The CDR3 covers 16 residues. Trimming took 7 bases from V and 5 from J, leaving 24 bases between them. CDR1 MNHNY and CDR2 SVGAGI come from the germline V gene (reference sequence). CDR3 in DNA: TGTGCCAGCAACCAGGGACGTGGGCTGGGAAGTGACGAGCAGTACTTC. The encoded protein is CASNQGRGLGSDEQYF.

This rearrangement joins TRBV3-1 (or the pseudogene TRBV3-2) to TRBJ2-7, with a weak D call TRBD2 (5 bases). There are 14 residues in the CDR3. Between the trimmed V and J ends, which lost 3 bases and 6 bases, there was a span of 15 bases. Looked up from germline, CDR1 is LGHDT and CDR2 is YNNKEL (reference sequence). DNA for the CDR3: TGTGCCAGCAGCCAGGCCGGTCCTCGGGGCGAGCAGTACTTC. Its protein product is CASSQAGPRGEQYF.

The V and J genes are TRBV6-6 and TRBJ1-2, with 8 bases fitting TRBD1. Germline values: CDR1 MNHNY, CDR2 SVGAGI (reference sequence). The CDR3 extends over 12 amino acids. V was pared by 9 bases and J by 6 bases, with 6 bases of the junction left unmatched. Written as DNA, the CDR3 is TGTGCCAGTACGGACAGGGAGGATGGCTACACCTTC. This translates into CASTDREDGYTF.

The J gene is TRBJ1-6, the V gene TRBV28; 7 bases agree with TRBD1. The V segment lost 4 bases and the J segment 10 bases; nucleotides outside the gene matches: 7. The CDR3 has 14 residues. Germline V gene sequence: CDR1 MDHEN, CDR2 SYDVKM. The CDR3 bases are TGTGCCAGCAGTTCACAGGGGAGTCGATCACCCCTCCACTTT. Its translation is CASSSQGSRSPLHF.

This chain uses TRBV21-1 with TRBJ1-4; TRBD1, as called in the table, went unchecked against the DNA. TRBV21-1 is shown as a pseudogene. The CDR3 consists of 18 residues. The CDR3 is CASSSTAGQGATNEKLFF. CDR3 coding DNA: TGTGCCAGCAGCAGCACGGCGGGACAGGGTGCAACTAATGAAAAACTGTTTTTT.

The chain uses TRBV7-2 and TRBJ1-2; TRBD1 aligns across 7 bases. Germline values: CDR1 SGHTA, CDR2 FQGNSA. The CDR3 extends over 17 amino acids. J gave up 0 bases and V 3 bases, and 10 bases lay outside the gene matches. CDR3 sequence: CASSFLSGQITNYGYTF. The CDR3 bases are TGTGCCAGCAGCTTTTTGTCGGGACAGATAACTAACTATGGCTACACCTTC.

CDR3 loop: CAIQGQLNTEAFF. CDR3 sequence (DNA): TGTGCCATTCAGGGACAGTTGAACACTGAAGCTTTCTTT. The chain uses TRBV6-5 and TRBJ1-1, with 7 positions matching TRBD1. Germline lookup yields CDR1 MNHEY and CDR2 SVGAGI. Trimming took 10 bases from V and 0 from J; bases not matched to a gene: 5. The CDR3 spans 13 residues.

This chain links TRBV3-1 (or the pseudogene TRBV3-2) with TRBJ2-3; D gene unclear. CDR1 LGHDT and CDR2 YNNKEL come from the germline V gene (reference sequence). This CDR3 has 13 residues. V gave up 3 bases and J gave up 1 base, with 5 bases separating them. The CDR3: CASSHIRTDTQYF. The CDR3 DNA reads TGTGCCAGCAGCCACATCCGCACAGATACGCAGTATTTT.

The genes are TRBV11-2 and TRBJ1-1, with D possibly matching TRBD1 (5 bases). CDR3 length: 15 residues. CDR1 and CDR2 from the germline V gene are SGHAT and FQNNGV. Between the trimmed V and J ends, which lost 2 bases and 2 bases, there was a span of 12 bases. CDR3 amino acids: CASSLMGGANTEAFF. Written as DNA, the CDR3 is TGTGCCAGCAGCTTAATGGGTGGGGCTAACACTGAAGCTTTCTTT.

V gene TRBV5-1 combines with J gene TRBJ2-5; TRBD1 is a possible D gene (6 bases). Germline lookup yields CDR1 SGHRS and CDR2 YFSETQ. CDR3 length: 16 residues. Between the trimmed V and J ends, which lost 0 bases and 5 bases, there was a span of 17 bases. This CDR3 reads CASSLAPGHQGETQYF. For the CDR3, the DNA is TGCGCCAGCAGCTTGGCCCCGGGACACCAAGGGGAGACCCAGTACTTC.

The chain uses TRBV11-2 and TRBJ1-1; D is unclear. Germline V CDR1 and CDR2: SGHAT, FQNNGV. The CDR3 loop spans 14 amino acids. Trimming took 0 bases from V and 0 from J, leaving 5 bases between them. The CDR3, as DNA: TGTGCCAGCAGCTTAGACAGAATGAACACTGAAGCTTTCTTT. Translation gives CASSLDRMNTEAFF.

This chain uses TRBV4-3 with TRBJ2-1, with D tentatively TRBD1 (5 bases). V gave up 4 bases and J gave up 2 bases, with 15 bases separating them. The CDR3 consists of 16 residues. Germline V gene lookup returns CDR1 LGHNA and CDR2 YSLEER. CDR3 nucleotides: TGCGCCAGCAGCCGGTACATGGGGCCCCCCTACAATGAGCAGTTCTTC. This codes for CASSRYMGPPYNEQFF.

The chain carries TRBV30 and TRBJ1-2, with TRBD1 as a possible D gene (6 bases). V lost 2 bases to trimming and J lost 4 bases, with 23 bases between them. Germline V gene data show CDR1 as GTSNPN and CDR2 as SVGIG (reference sequence). This CDR3 comprises 17 residues. The CDR3 DNA is TGTGCCTGGAGTCTCCCCCAAGGACAGAATATTTTCTATGGCTACACCTTC. Translation: CAWSLPQGQNIFYGYTF. The whole variable domain, filled in from reference TRBV30 and TRBJ1-2, reads SQTIHQWPATLVQPVGSPLSLECTVEGTSNPNLYWYRQAAGRGLQLLFYSVGIGQISSEVPQNLSASRPQDRQFILSSKKLLLSDSGFYLCAWSLPQGQNIFYGYTFGSGTRLTVV.

V gene TRBV5-4 combines with J gene TRBJ2-1; no firm D call. The CDR3 loop spans 15 amino acids. CDR1 SGHNT and CDR2 YYREEE come from the germline V gene (reference sequence). The V end was cut by 6 bases, the J end by 4 bases, with 17 bases between. CDR3 bases: TGTGCCAGCACTCTTGGCCTAGTCGGGTACAATGAGCAGTTCTTC. Its translation is CASTLGLVGYNEQFF. The full variable domain, in which reference TRBV5-4 and TRBJ2-1 provide the parts outside the CDR3, is ETGVTQSPTHLIKTRGQQVTLRCSSQSGHNTVSWYQQALGQGPQFIFQYYREEENGRGNFPPRFSGLQFPNYSSELNVNALELDDSALYLCASTLGLVGYNEQFFGPGTRLTVL.

This clone was seen only a few times. V is TRBV7-3 and J is TRBJ2-3; D is undetermined. The V end was cut by 2 bases, the J end by 2 bases, with 11 bases between. CDR1 is SGHTA and CDR2 is FQGTGA in the germline V gene. The CDR3 contains 15 residues. The CDR3 region has the DNA TGTGCCAGCAGCTTAGGCGGAGCGTCCACAGATACGCAGTATTTT. Residues: CASSLGGASTDTQYF.